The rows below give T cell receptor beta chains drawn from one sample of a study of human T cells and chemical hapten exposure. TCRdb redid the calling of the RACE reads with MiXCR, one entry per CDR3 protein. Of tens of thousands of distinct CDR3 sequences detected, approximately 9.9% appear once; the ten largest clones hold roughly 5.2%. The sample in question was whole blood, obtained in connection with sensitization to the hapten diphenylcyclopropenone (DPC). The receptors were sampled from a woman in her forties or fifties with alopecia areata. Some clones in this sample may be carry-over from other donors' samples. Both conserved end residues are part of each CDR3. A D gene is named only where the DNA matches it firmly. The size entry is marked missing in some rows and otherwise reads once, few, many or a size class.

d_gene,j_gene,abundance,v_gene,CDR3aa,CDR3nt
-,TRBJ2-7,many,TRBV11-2,CASDAGLPSYEQYF,TGTGCCAGTGACGCGGGCCTGCCCTCCTACGAGCAGTACTTC
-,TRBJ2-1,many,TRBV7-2,CASSPEGWDEQFF,TGTGCCAGCAGCCCCGAGGGTTGGGATGAGCAGTTCTTC
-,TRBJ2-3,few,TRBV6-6,CASRTPLAENADTQYF,TGTGCCAGCAGAACCCCCCTAGCAGAGAATGCAGATACGCAGTATTTT
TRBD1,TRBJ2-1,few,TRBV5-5,CASSLGEGANEQFF,TGTGCCAGCAGCTTGGGTGAGGGGGCAAATGAGCAGTTCTTC
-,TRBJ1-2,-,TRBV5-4,CASSRGGSGGRGYTF,TGTGCCAGCAGCCGAGGCGGATCCGGCGGACGTGGCTACACCTTC
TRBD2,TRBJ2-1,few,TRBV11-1,CASSSGLAGNNEQFF,TGTGCCAGCAGCTCCGGACTAGCGGGAAACAATGAGCAGTTCTTC
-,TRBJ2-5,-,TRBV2,CASRGQPQETQYF,TGTGCCAGCAGAGGACAGCCACAAGAGACCCAGTACTTC
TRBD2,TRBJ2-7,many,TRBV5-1,CASSSSSGRYEQYF,TGCGCCAGCAGCTCTTCTAGCGGGAGGTACGAGCAGTACTTC
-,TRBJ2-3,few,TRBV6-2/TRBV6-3,CASRRGHPDTQYF,TGTGCCAGCCGACGAGGACATCCAGATACGCAGTATTTT
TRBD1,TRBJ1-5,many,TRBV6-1,CASSEYTGTGNQPQHF,TGTGCCAGCAGTGAATATACCGGGACAGGGAACCAGCCCCAGCATTTT
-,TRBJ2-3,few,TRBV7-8,CASSLSASGTDTQYF,TGTGCCAGCAGCTTAAGCGCTAGCGGCACAGATACGCAGTATTTT
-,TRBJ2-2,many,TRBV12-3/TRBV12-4,CASSFTGGGTGELFF,TGTGCCAGCAGTTTCACCGGGGGCGGGACCGGGGAGCTGTTTTTT
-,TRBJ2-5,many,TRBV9,CASSVEMGVGTQYF,TGTGCCAGCAGCGTAGAGATGGGGGTGGGGACCCAGTACTTC
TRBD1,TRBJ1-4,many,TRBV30,CAWSRQGLGHEKLFF,TGTGCCTGGAGTCGACAGGGTTTGGGTCATGAAAAACTGTTTTTT